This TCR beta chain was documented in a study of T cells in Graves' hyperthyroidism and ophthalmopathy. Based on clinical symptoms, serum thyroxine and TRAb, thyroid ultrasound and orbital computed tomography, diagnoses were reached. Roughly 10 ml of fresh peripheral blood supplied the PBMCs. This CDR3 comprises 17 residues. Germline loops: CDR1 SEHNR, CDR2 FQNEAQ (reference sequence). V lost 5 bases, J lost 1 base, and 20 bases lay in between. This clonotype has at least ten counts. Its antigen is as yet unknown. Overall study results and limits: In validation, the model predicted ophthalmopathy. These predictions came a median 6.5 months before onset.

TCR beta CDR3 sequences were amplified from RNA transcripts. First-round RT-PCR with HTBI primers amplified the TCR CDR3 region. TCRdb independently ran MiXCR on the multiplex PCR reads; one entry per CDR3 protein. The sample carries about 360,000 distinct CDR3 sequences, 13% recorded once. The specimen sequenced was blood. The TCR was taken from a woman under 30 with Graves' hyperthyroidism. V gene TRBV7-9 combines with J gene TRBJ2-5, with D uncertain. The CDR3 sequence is CASSPNWGRMGQETQYF. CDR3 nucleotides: TGTGCCAGCAGCCCTAACTGGGGAAGGATGGGCCAAGAGACCCAGTACTTC.